The T cell receptor (beta chain) described here comes from a study of control samples from healthy donors and cancer patients. The protocol was immunoSEQ multiplex PCR, while the TCRdb copy is restricted to in-frame clones and leaves out a portion. There are some 13,000 clones in the sample; approximately 94% occur only once, and 25% to 30% lies in the top ten. Trimming cost V 5 bases and J 2 bases, with 10 bases left between them. Germline CDR1 reads SEHNR; CDR2 reads FQNEAQ (reference sequence). The CDR3 runs to 14 residues. The chain recombines TRBV7-9 with TRBJ1-5; D ambiguous. The specimen sequenced was PBMCs. This clonotype was obtained from a man between 65 and 80 years old with head and neck cancer. CDR3 protein: CASSPGPGNQPQHF. The CDR3, as DNA: TGTGCCAGCAGCCCTGGGCCAGGCAATCAGCCCCAGCATTTT.